Sequencing of this T cell receptor beta chain was carried out in a study of T cells in Graves' hyperthyroidism and ophthalmopathy. This clonotype was detected a few times. The germline V gene encodes CDR1 SEHNR and CDR2 FQNEAQ (reference sequence). V dropped 5 bases and J dropped 3 bases, with 20 bases sitting between them. The CDR3 contains 17 residues. Amplified regions were TCR beta CDR3 sequences from RNA transcripts. With the HTBI primer set, the TCR CDR3 went through a first round of RT-PCR. Each CDR3 protein gets one entry after TCRdb re-called the multiplex PCR reads with MiXCR. The sample holds about 500,000 distinct CDR3 sequences, over 15% seen once.

This receptor was identified in a woman younger than 30 with Graves' ophthalmopathy. The rearrangement links TRBV7-9 to TRBJ2-1; a weak D match, TRBD2 (5 bases). The sequencing input was blood. The DNA of the CDR3 is TGTGCCAGCAGCCCGAGGGTTGTCCCTCTAAACTACAATGAGCAGTTCTTC. Translation: CASSPRVVPLNYNEQFF. Complete variable domain (other parts from reference TRBV7-9 and TRBJ2-1): DTGVSQNPRHKITKRGQNVTFRCDPISEHNRLYWYRQTLGQGPEFLTYFQNEAQLEKSRLLSDRFSAERPKGSFSTLEIQRTEQGDSAMYLCASSPRVVPLNYNEQFFGPGTRLTVL.